This is a list of T cell receptor beta chains from one sample in a study of shared clonotypes between healthy human individuals. Measured with immunoSEQ multiplex PCR; TCRdb has only the in-frame clones, and not every one. This table has 950,000 to 1,100,000 clones, about 70% appearing once. Material: memory CD4+ T cells sorted from blood. The source is a man in his late teens or twenties in good health. The CDR3 runs from the conserved cysteine through the conserved F or W. D genes are given only for firm matches. Only some rows state a clone size, as once, few, many or a class for expanded clones.

TRBJ2-1 once . TRBV5-1 TGCGCCAGCACCGAGCGAGGTAATGAGCAGTTCTTC CASTERGNEQFF
TRBJ2-7 . . TRBV2 TGTGCCAGCAATGAACAGGGCGCCTACGAGCAGTACTTC CASNEQGAYEQYF
TRBJ2-1 few . TRBV18 TGTGCCAGCTCACCCGGACTTAGGAATGAGCAGTTCTTC CASSPGLRNEQFF
TRBJ2-3 . TRBD2 TRBV4-3 TGCGCCAGCAGCCAGTTTCGACTAGCGGGAGGGGGGGCTAGCACAGATACGCAGTATTTT CASSQFRLAGGGASTDTQYF
TRBJ1-1 . TRBD1 TRBV10-2 TGCGCCAGCACCTATGACAGGGTGGGCACTGAAGCTTTCTTT CASTYDRVGTEAFF
TRBJ1-1 . . TRBV11-2 TGTGCCAGCAGCGCTGAACTCGGAACTGAAGCTTTCTTT CASSAELGTEAFF
TRBJ2-5 . . TRBV7-2 TGTGCCAGCAGGTTAAGAGGGGGGGTGGAAGAGACCCAGTACTTC CASRLRGGVEETQYF
TRBJ1-1 . TRBD1 TRBV6-5 TGTGCCAGCAGACCCGGACAGGGGTGGACTGAAGCTTTCTTT CASRPGQGWTEAFF
TRBJ1-3 . . TRBV6-5 TGTGCCAGCAGTTACTCCGGACAATCTGGAAACACCATATATTTT CASSYSGQSGNTIYF
TRBJ1-5 . . TRBV7-9 TGTGCCAGCAGCCAGTTTTCTGGGTTAACTTTCCAGCCCCAGCATTTT CASSQFSGLTFQPQHF
TRBJ2-1 . . TRBV9 TGTGCCAGCAGCGTAGGACCGGAAGCCTACAATGAGCAGTTCTTC CASSVGPEAYNEQFF
TRBJ1-2 . . TRBV6-5 TGTGCCAGCAGTCGGCCCGGGGAGGGGGACTATGGCTACACCTTC CASSRPGEGDYGYTF
TRBJ1-4 many . TRBV6-1 TGTGCCAGCAGTGAAGGACTTTTAGCAAAACTGTTTTTT CASSEGLLAKLFF
TRBJ2-4 . TRBD2 TRBV13 TGTGCCAGCAGCTTACGGGGAGCGGGGGGCATAAACATTCAGTACTTC CASSLRGAGGINIQYF